A selection of T cell receptor beta chains follows, all from one sample in a study of blood T cell repertoires in COVID-19. Method: immunoSEQ multiplex PCR; TCRdb's copy keeps in-frame clones and lacks some. The sample gives some 210,000 clones, over 75% of which show up once; under 4.5% is in the top ten. The sequenced sample consisted of PBMCs or T cells enriched from blood (not recorded which). The source is a man aged 25 to 40 with acute COVID-19. Each CDR3 is given with its conserved first and last residue. The D gene is left open where the match is weak. Size tells how often a clone was seen (once, few, many) or the class of an expanded clone, and some rows leave it out.

V: TRBV15
D: TRBD1
size: .
J: TRBJ1-4
CDR3: CATSITTGVHEKLFF
DNA: TGTGCCACCAGCATCACGACAGGGGTACATGAAAAACTGTTTTTT

V: TRBV7-9
D: .
size: .
J: TRBJ1-2
CDR3: CASSLQAYGYTF
DNA: TGTGCCAGCAGCTTACAGGCCTATGGCTACACCTTC

V: TRBV2
D: TRBD2
size: once
J: TRBJ2-5
CDR3: CASSESRGGAETQYF
DNA: TGTGCCAGCAGTGAAAGTCGGGGGGGCGCCGAGACCCAGTACTTC

V: TRBV11-2
D: TRBD2
size: .
J: TRBJ2-3
CDR3: CASSSSRLAGGQDTQYF
DNA: TGTGCCAGCAGCTCCTCGAGATTAGCGGGGGGGCAAGATACGCAGTATTTT

V: TRBV28
D: .
size: once
J: TRBJ1-1
CDR3: CASIRSGVGTEAFF
DNA: TGTGCCAGCATTAGGTCGGGGGTCGGCACTGAAGCTTTCTTT

V: TRBV19
D: TRBD2
size: .
J: TRBJ2-2
CDR3: CASSSSGTNTGELFF
DNA: TGTGCCAGTAGTTCGAGCGGGACGAACACCGGGGAGCTGTTTTTT

V: TRBV3-1/TRBV3-2
D: TRBD2
size: .
J: TRBJ2-2
CDR3: CASSQGSLQGLATGELFF
DNA: TGTGCCAGCAGCCAAGGATCTTTGCAGGGACTAGCGACCGGGGAGCTGTTTTTT

V: TRBV6-5
D: .
size: .
J: TRBJ2-3
CDR3: CASSEGTPGEPQYF
DNA: TGTGCCAGCAGCGAGGGGACTCCCGGGGAGCCGCAGTATTTT

V: TRBV2
D: .
size: .
J: TRBJ1-3
CDR3: CASKEDLSGNTIYF
DNA: TGTGCCAGCAAGGAGGACCTCTCTGGAAACACCATATATTTT

V: TRBV7-9
D: .
size: once
J: TRBJ1-5
CDR3: CASSGFYSNQPQHF
DNA: TGTGCCAGCAGCGGTTTCTATAGCAATCAGCCCCAGCATTTT

V: TRBV6-5
D: .
size: .
J: TRBJ2-2
CDR3: CATNSGGELFF
DNA: TGTGCCACCAATAGTGGCGGGGAGCTGTTTTTT

V: TRBV19
D: .
size: .
J: TRBJ1-1
CDR3: CASMAGANTEAFF
DNA: TGTGCCAGTATGGCCGGAGCGAACACTGAAGCTTTCTTT

V: TRBV5-1
D: .
size: .
J: TRBJ1-2
CDR3: CASSPWGGANYGYTF
DNA: TGCGCCAGCAGCCCTTGGGGGGGAGCCAACTATGGCTACACCTTC

V: TRBV19
D: .
size: .
J: TRBJ2-5
CDR3: CASSIRSTQETQYF
DNA: TGTGCCAGTAGTATTAGATCCACCCAAGAGACCCAGTACTTC

V: TRBV6-5
D: .
size: .
J: TRBJ1-1
CDR3: CASTWEGLNTEAFF
DNA: TGTGCCAGCACATGGGAGGGTTTGAACACTGAAGCTTTCTTT

V: TRBV6-1
D: .
size: .
J: TRBJ1-1
CDR3: CASSEANRSAFF
DNA: TGTGCCAGCAGTGAAGCGAACAGGTCAGCTTTCTTT

V: TRBV2
D: TRBD2
size: .
J: TRBJ2-1
CDR3: CASKPVAGSYNEQFF
DNA: TGTGCCAGCAAGCCGGTAGCGGGGTCCTACAATGAGCAGTTCTTC

V: TRBV6-1
D: TRBD1
size: .
J: TRBJ1-2
CDR3: CASSETGGGYGYTF
DNA: TGTGCCAGCAGTGAGACAGGGGGCGGCTATGGCTACACCTTC

V: TRBV27
D: .
size: .
J: TRBJ2-3
CDR3: CASSLGQSTDTQYF
DNA: TGTGCCAGCAGTTTAGGGCAGAGCACAGATACGCAGTATTTT

V: TRBV5-1
D: TRBD1
size: .
J: TRBJ1-1
CDR3: CASSPPGQRNTEAFF
DNA: TGCGCCAGCAGCCCCCCGGGACAGAGAAACACTGAAGCTTTCTTT

V: TRBV11-2
D: .
size: .
J: TRBJ1-3
CDR3: CASSLVVGATGNTIYF
DNA: TGTGCCAGCAGCTTAGTCGTGGGGGCGACTGGAAACACCATATATTTT

V: TRBV13
D: TRBD1
size: .
J: TRBJ2-7
CDR3: CASSPGGYIYEQYF
DNA: TGTGCCAGCAGCCCAGGGGGCTATATTTACGAGCAGTACTTC

V: TRBV6-5
D: TRBD1
size: .
J: TRBJ2-7
CDR3: CASKAGGTYEQYF
DNA: TGTGCCAGCAAGGCAGGGGGCACCTACGAGCAGTACTTC

V: TRBV27
D: TRBD2
size: few
J: TRBJ2-3
CDR3: CASSLTSSLAGISTDTQYF
DNA: TGTGCCAGCAGTTTAACCTCCTCACTAGCGGGGATTAGCACAGATACGCAGTATTTT

V: TRBV3-1/TRBV3-2
D: .
size: .
J: TRBJ1-3
CDR3: CASSRAGWGNTIYF
DNA: TGTGCCAGCAGCCGGGCAGGGTGGGGAAACACCATATATTTT

V: TRBV5-5
D: TRBD1
size: .
J: TRBJ1-4
CDR3: CASSQRTGGAGEKLFF
DNA: TGTGCCAGCAGCCAGAGGACAGGGGGCGCCGGTGAAAAACTGTTTTTT

V: TRBV10-1
D: TRBD2
size: few
J: TRBJ2-2
CDR3: CASSELAGTGELFF
DNA: TGCGCCAGCAGTGAACTAGCGGGGACCGGGGAGCTGTTTTTT

V: TRBV19
D: TRBD1
size: .
J: TRBJ1-2
CDR3: CASSNTGEDNYGYTF
DNA: TGTGCCAGTAGTAACACAGGGGAGGATAACTATGGCTACACCTTC

V: TRBV5-1
D: .
size: .
J: TRBJ1-1
CDR3: CASSLSPGVAFF
DNA: TGCGCCAGCAGCTTGTCTCCCGGGGTAGCTTTCTTT

V: TRBV4-1
D: .
size: .
J: TRBJ1-2
CDR3: CASSQGAFGYTF
DNA: TGCGCCAGCAGCCAAGGGGCGTTTGGCTACACCTTC

V: TRBV5-1
D: TRBD2
size: .
J: TRBJ2-5
CDR3: CASSSGLAGPQETQYF
DNA: TGCGCCAGCAGCTCCGGACTAGCGGGGCCACAAGAGACCCAGTACTTC

V: TRBV7-9
D: .
size: .
J: TRBJ1-3
CDR3: CASSSHTVSGAGNTIYF
DNA: TGTGCCAGCAGCTCCCATACTGTTTCGGGGGCTGGAAACACCATATATTTT

V: TRBV28
D: .
size: few
J: TRBJ1-1
CDR3: CASSSPGRGTEAFF
DNA: TGTGCCAGCAGTTCCCCGGGGAGAGGTACTGAAGCTTTCTTT

V: TRBV29-1
D: TRBD1
size: once
J: TRBJ1-2
CDR3: CSVRDSEGRLF
DNA: TGCAGCGTTCGGGACAGCGAGGGGCGCCTATTC

V: TRBV19
D: TRBD1
size: few
J: TRBJ1-6
CDR3: CASSTRDRGRVNSPLHF
DNA: TGTGCCAGTAGTACCCGGGACAGGGGGCGCGTTAATTCACCCCTCCACTTT

V: TRBV5-4
D: .
size: .
J: TRBJ1-2
CDR3: CASSFAAWGEGYTF
DNA: TGTGCCAGCAGCTTTGCGGCTTGGGGGGAAGGCTACACCTTC

V: TRBV29-1
D: TRBD2
size: .
J: TRBJ2-7
CDR3: CSVLGGSFYEQYF
DNA: TGCAGCGTCCTGGGGGGGAGTTTCTACGAGCAGTACTTC

V: TRBV5-4
D: TRBD2
size: few
J: TRBJ2-5
CDR3: CASSLAPGTSETQYF
DNA: TGTGCCAGCAGCTTGGCGCCCGGGACTAGCGAGACCCAGTACTTC

V: TRBV7-9
D: .
size: few
J: TRBJ2-5
CDR3: CASSFGAGAEETQYF
DNA: TGTGCCAGCAGCTTTGGGGCAGGGGCAGAAGAGACCCAGTACTTC

V: TRBV19
D: .
size: .
J: TRBJ2-7
CDR3: CASSPQDGGLEQYF
DNA: TGTGCCAGTAGCCCTCAGGACGGGGGGCTCGAGCAGTACTTC

V: TRBV10-3
D: TRBD1
size: .
J: TRBJ1-6
CDR3: CAISGDRGFNSPLHF
DNA: TGTGCCATCAGTGGGGACAGGGGGTTTAATTCACCCCTCCACTTT

V: TRBV19
D: .
size: .
J: TRBJ1-1
CDR3: CASSLLGAAQAFF
DNA: TGTGCCAGTAGTTTGTTGGGGGCAGCACAAGCTTTCTTT